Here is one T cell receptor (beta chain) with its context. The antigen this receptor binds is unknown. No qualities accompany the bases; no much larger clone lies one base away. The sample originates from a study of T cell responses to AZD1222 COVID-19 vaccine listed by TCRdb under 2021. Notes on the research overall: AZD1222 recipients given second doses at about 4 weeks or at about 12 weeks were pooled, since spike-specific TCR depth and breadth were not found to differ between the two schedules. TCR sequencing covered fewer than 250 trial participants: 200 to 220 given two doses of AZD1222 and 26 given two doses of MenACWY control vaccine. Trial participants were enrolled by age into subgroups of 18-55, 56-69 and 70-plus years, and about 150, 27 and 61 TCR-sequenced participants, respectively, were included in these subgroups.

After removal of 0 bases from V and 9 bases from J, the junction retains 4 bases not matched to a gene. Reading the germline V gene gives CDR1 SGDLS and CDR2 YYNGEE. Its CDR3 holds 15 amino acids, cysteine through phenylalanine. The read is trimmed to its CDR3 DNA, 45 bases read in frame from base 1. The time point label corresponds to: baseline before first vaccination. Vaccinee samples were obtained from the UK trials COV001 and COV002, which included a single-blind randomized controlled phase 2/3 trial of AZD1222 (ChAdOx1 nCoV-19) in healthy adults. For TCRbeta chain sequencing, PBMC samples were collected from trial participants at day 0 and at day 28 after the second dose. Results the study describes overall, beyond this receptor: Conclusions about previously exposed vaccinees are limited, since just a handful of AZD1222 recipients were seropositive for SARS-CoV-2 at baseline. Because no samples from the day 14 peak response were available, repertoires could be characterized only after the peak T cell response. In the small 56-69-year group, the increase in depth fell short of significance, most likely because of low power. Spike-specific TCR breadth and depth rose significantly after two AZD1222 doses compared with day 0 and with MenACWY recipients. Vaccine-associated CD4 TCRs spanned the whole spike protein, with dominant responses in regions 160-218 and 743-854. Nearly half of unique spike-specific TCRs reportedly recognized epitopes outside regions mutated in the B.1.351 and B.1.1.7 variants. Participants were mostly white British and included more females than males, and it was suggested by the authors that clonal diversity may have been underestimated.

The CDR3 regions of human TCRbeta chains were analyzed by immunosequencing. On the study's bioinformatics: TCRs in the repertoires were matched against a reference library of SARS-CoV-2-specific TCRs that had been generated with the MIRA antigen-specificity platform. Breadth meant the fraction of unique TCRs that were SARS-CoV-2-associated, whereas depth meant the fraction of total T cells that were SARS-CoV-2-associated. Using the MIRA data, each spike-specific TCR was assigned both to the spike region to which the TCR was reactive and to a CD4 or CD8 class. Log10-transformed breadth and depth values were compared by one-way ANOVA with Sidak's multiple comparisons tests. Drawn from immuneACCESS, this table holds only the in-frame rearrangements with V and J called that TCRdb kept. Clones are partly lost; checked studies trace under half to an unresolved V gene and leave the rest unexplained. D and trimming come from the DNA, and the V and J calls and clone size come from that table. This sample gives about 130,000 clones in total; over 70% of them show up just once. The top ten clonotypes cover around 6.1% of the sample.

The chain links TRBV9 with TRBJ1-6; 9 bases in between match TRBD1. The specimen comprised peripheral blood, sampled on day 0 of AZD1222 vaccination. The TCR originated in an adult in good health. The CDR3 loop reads CASSVVGQGSSPLHF. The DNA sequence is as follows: TGTGCCAGCAGCGTAGTGGGACAGGGTAGTTCACCCCTCCACTTT.